This entry concerns a single TCR beta chain. Followed longitudinally, the Seattle patients had been enrolled during active infection. These data originate in a study of blood T cell repertoires in COVID-19. V lost 3 bases, J lost 7 bases, and 15 bases lay in between. The CDR3 is 14 residues long. CDR1 LNHDA and CDR2 SQIVND come from the germline V gene (reference sequence). Source study methods: Reference gene primer amplification gave estimated nucleated cell counts. Clones were sequenced by immunoSEQ multiplex PCR, and TCRdb holds only the in-frame ones, with some missing. V and J calls and clone size are those listed in that table; D and trimming were worked out from the DNA. The sample yields 200,000 to 250,000 clones, more than 75% seen once.

The chain combines TRBV19 with TRBJ1-2; D not resolved. Sequences were obtained from peripheral blood. The receptor comes from a woman older than 75 with COVID-19, enrolled during active disease. CDR3 sequence (DNA): TGTGCCAGTAGTATGAGGGTCCAGGCGGCTGGCTACACCTTC. Amino acids: CASSMRVQAAGYTF. The full variable domain, rest sourced from reference TRBV19 and TRBJ1-2, is DGGITQSPKYLFRKEGQNVTLSCEQNLNHDAMYWYRQDPGQGLRLIYYSQIVNDFQKGDIAEGYSVSREKKESFPLTVTSAQKNPTAFYLCASSMRVQAAGYTFGSGTRLTVV.